Presented here are 28 T cell receptor beta chains from one specimen sequenced in a study of T cells in Graves' hyperthyroidism and ophthalmopathy (dated by TCRdb to between 2017 and 2020). Library preparation employed multiplex PCR. Instrument used: Illumina HiSeq 2000. Amplification of TCR beta CDR3 regions was carried out from RNA transcripts. The first round of RT-PCR for the TCR CDR3 was performed with the HTBI primer set and the Qiagen OneStep RT-PCR kit. TCRdb ran its own pipeline on the public reads, namely fastp trimming at Q25 and MiXCR clone calling, and kept in-frame beta chains. Under each unique CDR3 protein, matching rows form one entry showing the most common genes and DNA. The sample data list 500,000 to 600,000 distinct CDR3 sequences, and around 15% of these were observed just once. The ten top clones hold about 18% of the sample. Sequencing used blood. Every receptor here comes from a woman aged 18-30 years with Graves' hyperthyroidism.

In this sample, this clonotype turned up many times. V and J are TRBV11-2 and TRBJ1-6; D ambiguous. With 7 bases removed from V and 9 bases from J, the gap between germline ends came to 16 bases. The CDR3 runs to 14 residues. Germline V gene lookup returns CDR1 SGHAT and CDR2 FQNNGV. CDR3 sequence (DNA): TGTGCCAGCACCCTAACCTCCCGGGTTTCACCCCTCCACTTT. It translates to CASTLTSRVSPLHF.

This clonotype was counted only a few times. V usage is TRBV2 and J usage is TRBJ1-2; D might be TRBD1 (5 bases). The CDR3 runs to 13 residues. V was trimmed by 3 bases and J by 8 bases, leaving 13 bases between them. Germline CDR1 reads SNHLY; CDR2 reads FYNNEI. The CDR3 bases are TGTGCCAGCAGTGAGCAGGGAACGAGGGGCTACACCTTC. Translation: CASSEQGTRGYTF.

This clonotype was detected only a few times. V is TRBV19 and J is TRBJ1-2; D is undetermined. Germline CDR1 and CDR2: LNHDA and SQIVND (reference sequence). The CDR3 contains 11 residues. Trimming stripped 7 bases from V and 4 bases from J, with 7 bases between. CDR3 coding DNA: TGTGCCAGTATGCGGACCTATGGCTACACCTTC. Translation gives CASMRTYGYTF.

This clonotype was counted many times. The chain has TRBV27 and TRBJ1-2, with 7 bases matching TRBD1. The CDR3 covers 17 residues. Germline V CDR1 and CDR2: MNHEY, SMNVEV (reference sequence). V gave up 5 bases and J gave up 3 bases; unmatched junction bases: 15. The CDR3 DNA is TGTGCCAGCAGTCCTATGGGGGACAGTGAGACCTACTATGGCTACACCTTC. Translating gives CASSPMGDSETYYGYTF.

The chain uses TRBV6-1 and TRBJ2-7; 7 bases align to TRBD1. Germline trimming cut 5 bases from V and 2 bases from J; bases unmatched to any gene: 9. Germline values: CDR1 MNHNS, CDR2 SASEGT. This CDR3 has 15 residues. The CDR3 bases are TGTGCCAGCAGTCGTACTGGACAGGTTACCTACGAGCAGTACTTC. Protein sequence: CASSRTGQVTYEQYF.

The chain couples TRBV18 to TRBJ2-5; TRBD1 aligns across 8 bases. The CDR3 is 17 residues long. Germline V gene lookup returns CDR1 KGHSH and CDR2 LQKENI. V lost 5 bases to trimming and J lost 3 bases; unmatched junction nucleotides: 14. The CDR3 reads CASSFDRGQGTEETQYF. The CDR3 DNA is TGTGCCAGCTCATTCGACCGCGGACAGGGTACGGAAGAGACCCAGTACTTC.

The table lists this clonotype with many counts. The CDR3 DNA follows: TGTGCCAGCAAATCCCAAGCAGGCGGGAACACTGAAGCTTTCTTT. This codes for CASKSQAGGNTEAFF. The chain carries TRBV2 and TRBJ1-1; D unclear. In germline, CDR1 is SNHLY, CDR2 FYNNEI. Trimming removed 7 bases at V and 1 base at J, with 16 bases between. This CDR3 is built from 15 residues. The variable domain in full, completed from reference TRBV2 and TRBJ1-1, reads EPEVTQTPSHQVTQMGQEVILRCVPISNHLYFYWYRQILGQKVEFLVSFYNNEISEKSEIFDDQFSVERPDGSNFTLKIRSTKLEDSAMYFCASKSQAGGNTEAFFGQGTRLTVV.

The chain recombines TRBV19 with TRBJ1-3; D unclear. CDR3 size: 16 residues. Per the germline V gene, CDR1 is LNHDA and CDR2 is SQIVND (reference sequence). Trimming removed 2 bases from V and 2 bases from J, with 13 bases in between. The CDR3 DNA follows: TGTGCCAGTAGTATACCAGACTTACTTGCTGGAAACACCATATATTTT. Translated, it gives CASSIPDLLAGNTIYF.

This clonotype occurred a few times. This sequence joins TRBV19 and TRBJ1-2, with 7 bases lining up with TRBD1. The junction had 12 bases not matched to a gene; V was cut back by 8 bases and J by 0 bases. The CDR3 extends over 16 amino acids. Germline V gene sequence: CDR1 LNHDA, CDR2 SQIVND (reference sequence). The CDR3 DNA sequence: TGTGCCAGTCAAAGGGTGGGACAGTCAGCTAACTATGGCTACACCTTC. It yields the protein CASQRVGQSANYGYTF.

This clonotype was picked up a small number of times. This sequence joins TRBV27 and TRBJ2-5; 11 bases are shared with TRBD2. The CDR3 is 18 amino acids. The junction had 13 bases not matched to a gene; V was cut back by 2 bases and J by 5 bases. Germline V gene sequence: CDR1 MNHEY, CDR2 SMNVEV (reference sequence). The CDR3 sequence is CASSLMGTSGVGGETQYF. In DNA, the CDR3 is TGTGCCAGCAGTTTAATGGGGACTAGCGGAGTGGGGGGGGAGACCCAGTACTTC.

This chain connects TRBV19 to TRBJ1-5; weak D call: TRBD1 (5 bases). Germline lookup yields CDR1 LNHDA and CDR2 SQIVND (reference sequence). V lost 5 bases to trimming and J lost 4 bases, with 12 bases between them. The CDR3 spans 14 residues. CDR3: CASSSDSWNQPQHF. The CDR3, as DNA: TGTGCCAGTAGTTCAGACAGTTGGAATCAGCCCCAGCATTTT.

The chain carries TRBV7-2 and TRBJ1-1; 8 bases are shared with TRBD1. The V gene's germline CDR1 is SGHTA and CDR2 FQGNSA. The V and J ends lost 5 bases and 1 base, in that order; junction bases with no gene match: 12. CDR3 size: 17 residues. CDR3 amino acids: CASSENQGALRNTEAFF. The CDR3, as DNA: TGTGCCAGCAGCGAGAACCAGGGGGCTTTGAGGAACACTGAAGCTTTCTTT.

This clonotype turned up a few times. The chain has TRBV6-1 and TRBJ1-1; D is ambiguous. Germline-derived CDR1 and CDR2 are MNHNS and SASEGT. The V end lost 6 bases, the J end lost 5 bases, and 16 bases lay between the germline ends. The CDR3 covers 14 residues. CDR3 residues: CASRPDTRGTEAFF. The DNA of the CDR3 is TGTGCCAGCAGGCCTGATACCCGGGGAACTGAAGCTTTCTTT.

The V call is TRBV24-1, the J call TRBJ1-3, with 9 bases lining up with TRBD1. From germline, CDR1 is KGHDR and CDR2 SFDVKD. V was pared by 8 bases and J by 4 bases, with 2 bases of the junction left unmatched. This CDR3 is built from 13 residues. The CDR3 bases are TGTGCCACCACCGGGACAGGGGGAAACACCATATATTTT. It is translated as CATTGTGGNTIYF.

In its sample, this clonotype was seen a few times. The V and J genes are TRBV19 and TRBJ1-6, with TRBD1 matching over 8 bases. CDR3 length equals 16 residues. CDR1 is LNHDA, CDR2 SQIVND, per germline (reference sequence). V lost 5 bases and J lost 12; bases outside the gene matches: 15. The CDR3 region is CASSPFSGTGSGPLHF. The CDR3 DNA reads as TGTGCCAGTAGTCCTTTCTCCGGGACAGGCTCAGGACCCCTCCACTTT.

The J gene is TRBJ1-2, the V gene TRBV5-1; 9 nucleotides agree with TRBD1. The CDR3 is made up of 14 amino acids. The germline V gene has CDR1 SGHRS and CDR2 YFSETQ. Trimming removed 4 bases from V and 6 bases from J; junction bases left unmatched: 7. The CDR3 region is CASSPTGQGNGYTF. CDR3 coding DNA: TGCGCCAGCAGCCCGACTGGACAGGGGAATGGCTACACCTTC.

This clonotype was seen only a few times. V is TRBV14 and J is TRBJ1-2, with D possibly matching TRBD1 (5 bases). Germline CDR1 SGHDN, CDR2 FVKESK. The CDR3 extends over 14 amino acids. Trimming removed 4 bases from V and 4 bases from J, with 13 bases in between. The CDR3 here is CASSPSRAGYGYTF. In nucleotides, the CDR3 is TGTGCCAGCAGCCCCAGCAGGGCAGGCTATGGCTACACCTTC.

This clonotype was seen repeatedly, ten times or more. The chain uses TRBV5-1 and TRBJ2-7; D remains ambiguous. Germline CDR1 reads SGHRS; CDR2 reads YFSETQ. There are 14 residues in the CDR3. The ends were cut back, 0 bases at V and 0 bases at J, with 7 bases in the middle. In DNA form, the CDR3 reads TGCGCCAGCAGCTTGGCCCAGAGCTCCTACGAGCAGTACTTC. This sequence encodes CASSLAQSSYEQYF.

As to this clonotype: This may be a read error, as it is one base from a much larger clone. The V gene is TRBV3-1, the J gene TRBJ2-7; no firm D call. V was trimmed by 4 bases and J by 7 bases, leaving 11 bases between them. Germline-derived CDR1 and CDR2 are LGHDT and YNNKEL (reference sequence). The CDR3 loop spans 12 amino acids. DNA for the CDR3: TGTGCCAGCAGCCGGGCGAACGGGGAGCAGTACTTC. It codes for CASSRANGEQYF.

The gene calls are TRBV19 and TRBJ1-5; a possible D gene is TRBD1 (6 bases). V was clipped by 10 bases and J by 2 bases, with 27 bases between them. This CDR3 is 18 amino acids long. The germline CDR1 and CDR2 sequences are LNHDA and SQIVND (reference sequence). This CDR3 reads CATTSRGVGDRGNQPQHF. In nucleotides, the CDR3 is TGTGCCACCACCAGTAGGGGGGTGGGGGATCGAGGCAATCAGCCCCAGCATTTT.

This clonotype was detected only a few times. The gene calls are TRBV9 and TRBJ2-1, with D possibly being TRBD2 (6 bases). The CDR3 covers 12 residues. Germline V lookup: CDR1 SGDLS, CDR2 YYNGEE. Trimming left V 4 bases short and J 8 bases short, with 10 bases between. DNA for the CDR3: TGTGCCAGCAGCATAACTAGCTATGAGCAGTTCTTC. This gives the protein CASSITSYEQFF.

This clonotype has ten or more counts. This rearrangement joins TRBV7-2 to TRBJ2-7; the match to TRBD1 covers 7 bases. This CDR3 spans 13 amino acids. V lost 5 bases to trimming and J lost 2 bases; unmatched junction nucleotides: 3. The germline V gene has CDR1 SGHTA and CDR2 FQGNSA. DNA for the CDR3: TGTGCCAGCAGCGCCGACAGGGCCTACGAGCAGTACTTC. Protein product: CASSADRAYEQYF.

This clonotype has ten or more counts. J is TRBJ2-6 and V is TRBV6-1; D may be TRBD1 (6 bases). Germline CDR1 MNHNS, CDR2 SASEGT. The CDR3 spans 15 residues. Trimming took off 5 bases at V and 1 base at J, with 9 bases between the two ends. CDR3 nucleotide sequence: TGTGCCAGCAGTCGCACAGGGTCTGGGGCCAACGTCCTGACTTTC. This sequence encodes CASSRTGSGANVLTF.

This clonotype was observed many times. This rearrangement joins TRBV28 to TRBJ1-1, with a tentative D call TRBD1 (5 bases). Germline values: CDR1 MDHEN, CDR2 SYDVKM. Trimming left V 4 bases short and J 0 bases short, with 12 bases between. CDR3 length: 15 residues. This CDR3 reads CASSSYRSLNTEAFF. For the CDR3, the DNA is TGTGCCAGCAGTTCCTACAGGTCATTGAACACTGAAGCTTTCTTT.

Remarks on this clonotype: A much larger clone sits a single nucleotide away, making a read error possible. V gene TRBV20-1 combines with J gene TRBJ1-2; 7 bases align to TRBD1. The V and J ends lost 6 bases and 6 bases, in that order; junction bases with no gene match: 7. CDR1 is DFQATT, CDR2 SNEGSKA, per germline (reference sequence). This CDR3 contains 12 residues. The CDR3: CSARDSPHGYTF. Written as DNA, the CDR3 is TGCAGTGCAAGGGACAGCCCCCATGGCTACACCTTC.

The rearrangement links TRBV12-3 or TRBV12-4 to TRBJ1-5; D is perhaps TRBD1 (5 bases). V was trimmed by 8 bases and J by 4 bases, leaving 15 bases between them. This CDR3 has 14 residues. In DNA, the CDR3 is TGTGCCAGCGCTGGGACGGAGAGGAATCAGCCCCAGCATTTT. Its translation is CASAGTERNQPQHF.

This clonotype occurred many times. The genes are TRBV5-1 and TRBJ2-1, with D possibly being TRBD1 (7 bases). The CDR3 contains 15 residues. The germline V and J ends were trimmed by 4 bases and 4 bases, with 15 bases remaining between them. The germline CDR1 and CDR2 sequences are SGHRS and YFSETQ. CDR3 DNA sequence: TGCGCCAGCAGCGTGGAGGGGGGACAGTACAATGAGCAGTTCTTC. It codes for CASSVEGGQYNEQFF.

This clonotype has just a few counts. V usage is TRBV7-8 and J usage is TRBJ2-7, with 7 bases identical to TRBD2. Germline-derived CDR1 and CDR2 are SGHVS and FQNEAQ. Germline trimming cut 5 bases from V and 6 bases from J; bases unmatched to any gene: 7. The CDR3 runs 13 residues. CDR3 nucleotide sequence: TGTGCCAGCAGCACGAGGACTAGAGGCGAGCAGTACTTC. It yields the protein CASSTRTRGEQYF.